Each of the 25 T cell receptor beta chains below was sequenced from the same sample in a study of blood T cell repertoires in COVID-19. Method: immunoSEQ multiplex PCR; TCRdb's copy keeps in-frame clones and lacks some. The sample contains about 120,000 clones, under 85% of which appear only once. The sequencing sample was made of peripheral blood. The source of these receptors is a man aged 55 to 70 with acute or convalescent COVID-19.

This clone was recorded only once. This chain joins TRBV18 and TRBJ1-2, with 9 bases that match TRBD1. Germline V gene data show CDR1 as KGHSH and CDR2 as LQKENI. The CDR3 is 14 amino acids. V trimming: 3 bases; J trimming: 8 bases; junction bases outside the gene matches: 7. Here the CDR3 reads CASSPTGGEEGYTF. The CDR3 DNA sequence: TGTGCCAGCTCACCGACAGGGGGAGAGGAAGGCTACACCTTC.

The V and J genes are TRBV15 and TRBJ2-1; 12 nucleotides line up with TRBD2. The CDR3 is made up of 21 amino acids. J gave up 0 bases and V 0 bases, and 12 bases lay outside the gene matches. CDR1 and CDR2 (germline): LNHNV, YYDKDF (reference sequence). In DNA, the CDR3 is TGTGCCACCAGCAGAGAGCTCGTAGCTAGCGGGAGGGGAAGCTCCTACAATGAGCAGTTCTTC. Protein sequence: CATSRELVASGRGSSYNEQFF. The full variable domain, its missing parts supplied by reference TRBV15 and TRBJ2-1, is DAMVIQNPRYQVTQFGKPVTLSCSQTLNHNVMYWYQQKSSQAPKLLFHYYDKDFNNEADTPDNFQSRRPNTSFCFLDIRSPGLGDTAMYLCATSRELVASGRGSSYNEQFFGPGTRLTVL.

The genes are TRBV18 and TRBJ1-2, with 9 nucleotides matching TRBD1. The V gene end was trimmed by 3 bases and the J gene end by 2 bases; junction bases not matched to a gene: 4. Germline CDR1 reads KGHSH; CDR2 reads LQKENI. The CDR3 has 15 residues. CDR3 amino acids: CASSPTTGGNYGYTF. CDR3 coding DNA: TGTGCCAGCTCACCCACGACAGGGGGGAACTATGGCTACACCTTC.

The gene calls are TRBV24-1 and TRBJ2-5; D is possibly TRBD2 (5 bases). CDR3 length: 13 residues. The germline CDR1 and CDR2 sequences are KGHDR and SFDVKD. V was shortened by 7 bases and J by 7 bases, with 15 bases between the two germline ends. The CDR3 is CATSELAGGTQYF. CDR3 coding DNA: TGTGCCACCAGCGAGCTGGCCGGAGGGACCCAGTACTTC.

This clone has more than one count but fewer than ten. The chain recombines TRBV4-2 with TRBJ2-7; TRBD1 aligns across 8 bases. CDR1 LGHNA and CDR2 YNFKEQ come from the germline V gene. The V segment lost 0 bases and the J segment 5 bases; nucleotides outside the gene matches: 9. The CDR3 consists of 16 residues. CDR3 sequence reads: CASSQDVAGGFNEQYF. CDR3 nucleotides: TGTGCCAGCAGCCAAGATGTGGCAGGGGGCTTCAACGAGCAGTACTTC.

This clone has only a few counts. V gene TRBV7-2 combines with J gene TRBJ2-1, with 7 bases fitting TRBD2. Germline CDR1 and CDR2: SGHTA and FQGNSA. V lost 5 bases to trimming and J lost 0 bases; unmatched junction nucleotides: 4. This CDR3 region has 15 residues. In nucleotides, the CDR3 is TGTGCCAGCAGCGCGACTAGCTACTCCTACAATGAGCAGTTCTTC. Protein: CASSATSYSYNEQFF.

The chain has TRBV7-8 and TRBJ2-3; 11 bases fit TRBD2. The CDR3 totals 14 residues. Germline assignment: CDR1 SGHVS and CDR2 FQNEAQ. V dropped 7 bases and J dropped 4; count of bases not matched to a gene: 4. The CDR3 nucleotides read TGTGCCAGCAACCGACTAGCGGGATCAGATACGCAGTATTTT. Encoded protein: CASNRLAGSDTQYF.

The V call is TRBV5-4, the J call TRBJ2-5, with D perhaps TRBD2 (6 bases). CDR1 is SGHNT, CDR2 YYREEE, per germline (reference sequence). Trimming took off 4 bases at V and 5 bases at J, with 24 bases between the two ends. This CDR3 has 17 amino acids. CDR3 loop: CASSPPGRETRGETQYF. The CDR3 DNA reads TGTGCCAGCAGCCCGCCTGGGCGGGAAACCCGCGGGGAGACCCAGTACTTC.

This clone appeared a single time. The genes are TRBV6-4 and TRBJ2-3; 8 bases fit TRBD2. Trimming took 3 bases from V and 3 from J; bases not matched to a gene: 2. Per the germline V gene, CDR1 is MRHNA and CDR2 is SNTAGT. The CDR3 contains 14 residues. The CDR3 DNA is TGTGCCAGCAGTGAAGCGGGAGAGACAGATACGCAGTATTTT. Its translation: CASSEAGETDTQYF.

This chain links TRBV3-1 (or the pseudogene TRBV3-2) with TRBJ2-7, with 7 bases that match TRBD2. The J segment lost 3 bases and the V segment lost 3 bases, leaving 5 bases of the junction unmatched. The germline gives CDR1 LGHDT, CDR2 YNNKEL (reference sequence). The CDR3 extends over 14 amino acids. The CDR3 spells CASSHASGRYEQYF. The CDR3 region has the DNA TGTGCCAGCAGCCATGCTAGCGGACGCTACGAGCAGTACTTC.

The rearrangement links TRBV4-2 to TRBJ2-3, with a weak D call TRBD2 (6 bases). The CDR3 consists of 17 residues. V was pared by 0 bases and J by 4 bases, with 17 bases between. Germline V gene data show CDR1 as LGHNA and CDR2 as YNFKEQ. The CDR3 here is CASSQDGAGYGADTQYF. The CDR3 DNA reads TGTGCCAGCAGCCAAGACGGGGCGGGGTACGGGGCAGATACGCAGTATTTT.

A note on this clone: At one end the junction does not follow the germline gene, possibly because of a read error. This chain joins TRBV7-8 and TRBJ2-1; 13 bases align to TRBD2. The CDR3 runs to 13 residues. The germline CDR1 and CDR2 sequences are SGHVS and FQNEAQ. The CDR3 DNA follows: TGTGCCAGCACCGGACTAGCGGGAGAAAAAAGGATCTTC. Translated, it gives CASTGLAGEKRIF.

J is TRBJ1-3 and V is TRBV7-8, with 7 bases that match TRBD1. The CDR3 spans 16 residues. Trimming at V came to 5 bases and at J to 0 bases, leaving 7 bases not matched to a gene. CDR1 is SGHVS and CDR2 is FQNEAQ in the germline V gene. In nucleotides, the CDR3 is TGTGCCAGCAGCCCACAGGGGAGGTACTCTGGAAACACCATATATTTT. Its translation is CASSPQGRYSGNTIYF.

The chain employs TRBV4-1 and TRBJ2-2; D not resolved. V gave up 1 base and J gave up 6 bases, with 15 bases separating them. The germline V gene encodes CDR1 MGHRA and CDR2 YSYEKL. The CDR3 length is 16 residues. The CDR3 DNA is TGCGCCAGCAGCCAAGTGTTAGGAGACCAAGCCGGGGAGCTGTTTTTT. Protein sequence: CASSQVLGDQAGELFF.

The genes are TRBV6-6 and TRBJ1-5; possible D gene TRBD1, 6 bases. The CDR3 contains 17 residues. Per germline, CDR1 MNHNY and CDR2 SVGAGI (reference sequence). Trimming pared 5 bases from V and 0 bases from J, leaving 17 bases between. Here the CDR3 reads CASSLSGQSHSNQPQHF. For the CDR3, the DNA is TGTGCCAGCAGTCTCAGTGGACAGTCTCATAGCAATCAGCCCCAGCATTTT.

The chain recombines TRBV19 with TRBJ2-7; 11 positions agree with TRBD2. This CDR3 region has 17 residues. Germline V gene data show CDR1 as LNHDA and CDR2 as SQIVND (reference sequence). Germline trimming cut 3 bases from V and 0 bases from J; bases unmatched to any gene: 7. The CDR3 region is CASSMSIGTSGSYEQYF. The CDR3 DNA reads TGTGCCAGTAGTATGAGTATTGGGACTAGCGGCTCCTACGAGCAGTACTTC.

CDR3 sequence: CASSPGGSLGTQYF. Here the CDR3 DNA reads TGCGCCAGCAGCCCCGGAGGGTCGTTGGGGACCCAGTACTTC. This chain uses TRBV5-1 with TRBJ2-5; D is perhaps TRBD2 (6 bases). Germline V gene lookup returns CDR1 SGHRS and CDR2 YFSETQ. This CDR3 spans 14 amino acids. Trimming left V 4 bases short and J 7 bases short, with 17 bases between. Together with reference TRBV5-1 and TRBJ2-5, the CDR3 gives the full variable domain: KAGVTQTPRYLIKTRGQQVTLSCSPISGHRSVSWYQQTPGQGLQFLFEYFSETQRNKGNFPGRFSGRQFSNSRSEMNVSTLELGDSALYLCASSPGGSLGTQYFGPGTRLLVL.

This sequence joins TRBV24-1 and TRBJ2-7; 9 positions agree with TRBD1. From germline, CDR1 is KGHDR and CDR2 SFDVKD. CDR3 size: 15 residues. The J segment lost 4 bases and the V segment lost 6 bases, leaving 9 bases of the junction unmatched. The CDR3 spells CATSLNRGLGYEQYF. CDR3 DNA sequence: TGTGCCACCAGTTTGAACAGGGGGCTAGGGTACGAGCAGTACTTC.

This chain links TRBV10-3 with TRBJ1-2; D ambiguous. Germline loops: CDR1 ENHRY, CDR2 SYGVKD. V was shortened by 8 bases and J by 0 bases, with 13 bases between the two germline ends. The CDR3 covers 14 residues. The CDR3 DNA is TGTGCCATCGCGGCCGGCCTAGCTAACTATGGCTACACCTTC. Its translation is CAIAAGLANYGYTF.

The chain recombines TRBV18 with TRBJ2-3; D is uncertain. The V end was cut by 10 bases, the J end by 5 bases, with 10 bases between. This CDR3 spans 11 amino acids. CDR1 and CDR2 (germline): KGHSH, LQKENI. In nucleotides, the CDR3 is TGTGCCACCAAACAAGAAGATACGCAGTATTTT. This encodes CATKQEDTQYF.

This rearrangement joins TRBV28 to TRBJ1-2; no clear D. The CDR3 covers 13 residues. Per germline, CDR1 MDHEN and CDR2 SYDVKM. V lost 6 bases and J lost 4, with 12 bases in between. In DNA form, the CDR3 reads TGTGCCAGCAGGGGCGGGCGGTTCTATGGCTACACCTTC. Protein product: CASRGGRFYGYTF.

V usage is TRBV7-9 and J usage is TRBJ2-5; TRBD1 aligns across 10 bases. The CDR3 length is 17 residues. The germline V gene has CDR1 SEHNR and CDR2 FQNEAQ (reference sequence). The V segment lost 5 bases and the J segment 4 bases; nucleotides outside the gene matches: 13. In DNA form, the CDR3 reads TGTGCCAGCAGCGAGTACCGGGACAGGGGAAGGGGAGAGACCCAGTACTTC. Amino acid sequence: CASSEYRDRGRGETQYF.

The genes are TRBV4-1 and TRBJ2-1; TRBD2 matches at 8 bases. With V trimmed by 0 bases and J by 1 base, 11 bases remained unmatched. The germline V gene has CDR1 MGHRA and CDR2 YSYEKL. The CDR3 has 19 residues. The CDR3 here is CASSQDPISGLVSYNEQFF. CDR3 in DNA: TGCGCCAGCAGCCAAGATCCTATTTCGGGACTAGTTTCCTACAATGAGCAGTTCTTC.

This clone was counted between two and nine times. The rearrangement joins TRBV5-5 to TRBJ1-6; tentatively, D is TRBD1 (6 bases). The V end was cut by 3 bases, the J end by 6 bases, with 10 bases between. From germline, CDR1 is SGHKS and CDR2 YYEKEE (reference sequence). This CDR3 comprises 14 residues. The CDR3, as DNA: TGTGCCAGCAGCTACGGACAGCTTAATTCACCCCTCCACTTT. Amino acid sequence: CASSYGQLNSPLHF.

This clone came up once. The chain employs TRBV2 and TRBJ2-7; D perhaps matches TRBD1 (6 bases). Per germline, CDR1 SNHLY and CDR2 FYNNEI. The V end was cut by 6 bases, the J end by 3 bases, with 12 bases between. The CDR3 sequence is 13 residues long. This chain's CDR3 is CASRTTGSYEQYF. The CDR3 DNA follows: TGTGCCAGCAGAACAACAGGGAGCTACGAGCAGTACTTC.